Following are 22 T cell receptor beta chains from one sample sequenced in a study of CD8+ T cells in alopecia areata. The treatment denotes: oral pan-JAK inhibitor, 5-10 mg twice daily. It was cDNA, reverse transcribed from extracted RNA, that served as the sequencing template. The method was immunoSEQ multiplex PCR; TCRdb's version includes in-frame clones alone and lacks a portion of them. The sample holds around 270,000 clones, nearly 60% seen once. This specimen was CD4+ T cells sorted from blood, taken at week 24, from a patient treated with tofacitinib. Receptors originate from a human donor with alopecia areata.

The chain employs TRBV9 and TRBJ2-5, with D uncertain. The CDR3 contains 11 residues. CDR1 is SGDLS and CDR2 is YYNGEE in the germline V gene. Trimming took off 0 bases at V and 5 bases at J, with 2 bases between the two ends. Here the CDR3 reads CASSVDETQYF. For the CDR3, the DNA is TGTGCCAGCAGCGTAGATGAGACCCAGTACTTC.

This clone was seen a handful of times. Other DNA variants within this sample encode the same CDR3. The chain combines TRBV2 with TRBJ2-5; tentative D call: TRBD2 (5 bases). This CDR3 has 11 amino acids. With 6 bases removed from V and 3 bases from J, the gap between germline ends came to 5 bases. CDR1 SNHLY and CDR2 FYNNEI come from the germline V gene. The CDR3 loop reads CASSGEETQYF. The CDR3 nucleotides are TGTGCCAGCAGCGGGGAAGAGACCCAGTACTTC.

The chain employs TRBV30 and TRBJ1-2, with 7 bases fitting TRBD1. The CDR3 runs 13 residues. Germline V lookup: CDR1 GTSNPN, CDR2 SVGIG (reference sequence). V dropped 4 bases and J dropped 3; count of bases not matched to a gene: 5. The CDR3 sequence: CAWNEGADYGYTF. CDR3 sequence (DNA): TGTGCCTGGAACGAGGGGGCGGACTATGGCTACACCTTC.

The rearrangement uses TRBV2 and TRBJ1-1; no clear D gene. Per germline, CDR1 SNHLY and CDR2 FYNNEI. The CDR3 length is 15 residues. Trimming removed 3 bases from V and 2 bases from J, with 13 bases in between. The CDR3 spells CASSDLGLVNTEAFF. CDR3 nucleotides: TGTGCCAGCAGTGATCTAGGGCTCGTAAACACTGAAGCTTTCTTT.

This clone occurred a few times. The V call is TRBV5-4, the J call TRBJ2-3; tentative D call: TRBD2 (6 bases). With 3 bases removed from V and 0 bases from J, the gap between germline ends came to 20 bases. Germline CDR1 reads SGHNT; CDR2 reads YYREEE (reference sequence). CDR3 length equals 18 residues. The chain's CDR3 is CASSYPAGTWSSTDTQYF. The DNA for the CDR3 is TGTGCCAGCAGCTACCCGGCGGGAACATGGAGTAGCACAGATACGCAGTATTTT.

The rearrangement links TRBV19 to TRBJ1-2; 8 bases agree with TRBD1. The V gene's germline CDR1 is LNHDA and CDR2 SQIVND (reference sequence). The CDR3 totals 15 residues. The V segment lost 8 bases and the J segment 3 bases; nucleotides outside the gene matches: 11. The CDR3 DNA reads as TGTGCCAGTCGGGGGAAACTGGACAGGGACTATGGCTACACCTTC. It codes for CASRGKLDRDYGYTF.

The chain employs TRBV7-2 and TRBJ1-2; 9 nucleotides align to TRBD1. Trimming cost V 4 bases and J 2 bases; bases outside gene matches: 5. Germline V gives CDR1 SGHTA, CDR2 FQGNSA. CDR3 length: 15 amino acids. The CDR3 coding sequence is TGTGCCAGCAGCTCCGGACAGGGGATCAACTATGGCTACACCTTC. Translation: CASSSGQGINYGYTF.

The chain couples TRBV4-1 to TRBJ2-1, with a possible D match to TRBD1 (6 bases). Between the trimmed V and J ends, which lost 4 bases and 12 bases, there was a span of 13 bases. Germline V gene data show CDR1 as MGHRA and CDR2 as YSYEKL. The CDR3 extends over 12 amino acids. CDR3 DNA sequence: TGCGCCAGCAGCCTCCCTTTAGGGGGGCAGTTCTTC. Translating it yields CASSLPLGGQFF.

This clone came up a few times. The CDR3 loop reads CASSLPGGVPSGANVLTF. For the CDR3, the DNA is TGTGCCAGTAGCCTTCCGGGAGGGGTACCCTCTGGGGCCAACGTCCTGACTTTC. This chain joins TRBV19 and TRBJ2-6; 8 positions match TRBD2. With 6 bases clipped from V and 0 bases from J, the junction kept 10 bases outside the gene matches. From germline, CDR1 is LNHDA and CDR2 SQIVND (reference sequence). CDR3 size: 18 residues.

This chain links TRBV7-2 with TRBJ1-2, with D maybe TRBD1 (5 bases). The V end lost 5 bases, the J end lost 4 bases, and 17 bases lay between the germline ends. Germline CDR1 reads SGHTA; CDR2 reads FQGNSA. The CDR3 totals 15 residues. CDR3 in DNA: TGTGCCAGCAGCACAGACAGTATCCCCCGCTATGGCTACACCTTC. Amino acids: CASSTDSIPRYGYTF.

This clone was counted only a few times. The V and J genes are TRBV4-3 and TRBJ2-7; D is uncertain. This CDR3 has 13 amino acids. V lost 3 bases and J lost 3, with 9 bases in between. Germline lookup yields CDR1 LGHNA and CDR2 YSLEER. The CDR3 is CASSQGRSYEQYF. CDR3 nucleotide sequence: TGCGCCAGCAGCCAGGGAAGGAGCTACGAGCAGTACTTC.

This clone was counted between two and nine times. This chain links TRBV13 with TRBJ1-1, with 10 bases identical to TRBD1. V dropped 5 bases and J dropped 3; count of bases not matched to a gene: 21. Germline CDR1 is PRHDT and CDR2 is FYEKMQ (reference sequence). The CDR3 contains 20 residues. The CDR3 loop is CASSGSGGPFRDRGHTEAFF. For the CDR3, the DNA is TGTGCCAGCAGCGGTTCGGGGGGCCCCTTCCGGGACAGGGGACACACTGAAGCTTTCTTT.

The chain recombines TRBV7-2 with TRBJ1-5; possibly TRBD1 for D (5 bases). CDR3 length: 14 residues. Germline loops: CDR1 SGHTA, CDR2 FQGNSA. Trimming took off 4 bases at V and 3 bases at J, with 10 bases between the two ends. The CDR3 nucleotides read TGTGCCAGCAGCTCCCAGGGACTCAATCAGCCCCAGCATTTT. Translating gives CASSSQGLNQPQHF.

The rearrangement joins TRBV29-1 to TRBJ1-1; D remains unclear. This CDR3 region has 13 residues. V lost 6 bases and J 2 bases, leaving 13 bases between the germline ends. The germline gives CDR1 SQVTM, CDR2 ANQGSEA. The CDR3 nucleotides read TGCAGCGTCACACGATCCCCAAACACTGAAGCTTTCTTT. Its protein is CSVTRSPNTEAFF. Filled out from reference TRBV29-1 and TRBJ1-1, the complete variable domain reads SAVISQKPSRDICQRGTSLTIQCQVDSQVTMMFWYRQQPGQSLTLIATANQGSEATYESGFVIDKFPISRPNLTFSTLTVSNMSPEDSSIYLCSVTRSPNTEAFFGQGTRLTVV.

V gene TRBV28 combines with J gene TRBJ2-3; tentatively, D is TRBD1 or TRBD2 (5 bases each). This CDR3 region has 16 residues. Germline V gives CDR1 MDHEN, CDR2 SYDVKM. With 1 base removed from V and 3 bases from J, the gap between germline ends came to 14 bases. The CDR3 reads CASSLYRAGGTDTQYF. DNA for the CDR3: TGTGCCAGCAGTTTATACCGGGCTGGGGGAACAGATACGCAGTATTTT.

This clone was observed a few times. J is TRBJ2-7 and V is TRBV15; D gene unclear. Germline V gives CDR1 LNHNV, CDR2 YYDKDF (reference sequence). CDR3 length equals 14 residues. V was shortened by 1 base and J by 5 bases, with 12 bases between the two germline ends. CDR3 sequence: CATSRVDTLDEQYF. The CDR3 region has the DNA TGTGCCACCAGCAGAGTTGACACCCTTGACGAGCAGTACTTC.

The chain employs TRBV20-1 and TRBJ2-5; the D is unclear. The V end lost 4 bases, the J end lost 1 base, and 4 bases lay between the germline ends. The CDR3 is 11 amino acids. Per germline, CDR1 DFQATT and CDR2 SNEGSKA (reference sequence). CDR3 nucleotide sequence: TGCAGTGCTATTTCCCAAGAGACCCAGTACTTC. Translation: CSAISQETQYF.

This chain uses TRBV30 with TRBJ2-1; TRBD2 matches at 9 bases. V trimming: 3 bases; J trimming: 4 bases; junction bases outside the gene matches: 7. Germline lookup yields CDR1 GTSNPN and CDR2 SVGIG (reference sequence). CDR3 length: 15 residues. CDR3 in amino acids: CAWRASGERYNEQFF. The CDR3 nucleotides are TGTGCCTGGAGAGCTAGCGGGGAAAGATACAATGAGCAGTTCTTC.

The J gene is TRBJ1-3, the V gene TRBV30; D gene uncertain. The CDR3 is made up of 17 amino acids. V was cut by 3 bases and J by 0 bases, with 18 bases left in between. Looked up from germline, CDR1 is GTSNPN and CDR2 is SVGIG (reference sequence). The CDR3 loop reads CAWSPHGRASSGNTIYF. The CDR3 DNA reads TGTGCCTGGAGCCCCCACGGACGCGCGAGCTCTGGAAACACCATATATTTT.

To note about this clone: In the same sample, other DNA sequences code for this CDR3. The chain combines TRBV29-1 with TRBJ2-5; D gene ambiguous. CDR3 length: 12 amino acids. Trimming took 1 base from V and 2 from J, leaving 5 bases between them. CDR1 SQVTM and CDR2 ANQGSEA come from the germline V gene. CDR3 nucleotide sequence: TGCAGCGTTGAAGGCTATCAAGAGACCCAGTACTTC. Its translation is CSVEGYQETQYF.

This clone was counted only a few times. A read error may account for a junction end that differs from germline. The chain joins TRBV7-7 to TRBJ2-1; D perhaps matches TRBD2 (7 bases). Germline CDR1 is SSHAT and CDR2 is FNYEAQ (reference sequence). The CDR3 totals 15 residues. The CDR3 sequence is CASSLEGGFYNEQFF. In nucleotides, the CDR3 is TGTGCTAGCAGCTTAGAGGGGGGGTTCTACAATGAGCAGTTCTTC.

V usage is TRBV6-5 and J usage is TRBJ1-2, with 9 bases identical to TRBD1. V lost 1 base, J lost 8 bases, and 5 bases stayed unmatched. The CDR3 runs to 14 residues. CDR1 is MNHEY, CDR2 SVGAGI, per germline. The CDR3 sequence is CASSYLGQGRGYTF. In DNA, the CDR3 is TGTGCCAGCAGTTACTTGGGACAGGGCCGCGGCTACACCTTC.